One and the same sample provided the 27 T cell receptor beta chains below, sequenced in a study of shared clonotypes between healthy human individuals. The protocol was immunoSEQ multiplex PCR, while the TCRdb copy is restricted to in-frame clones and leaves out a portion. The table has more than 1.2 million clones, around 98.5% seen once. Sequencing was performed on naive CD4+ T cells sorted from blood. The subset here: CD45RA+ positively selected. The receptors originated from a man aged 25-45 years in good health.

The rearrangement uses TRBV4-3 and TRBJ2-4, with a weak D call TRBD1 (6 bases). Trimming removed 0 bases from V and 6 bases from J, with 9 bases in between. Germline V gene lookup returns CDR1 LGHNA and CDR2 YSLEER. The CDR3 sequence is 14 residues long. In nucleotides, the CDR3 is TGCGCCAGCAGCCAAGATCAGGGGACAAACATTCAGTACTTC. Amino acids: CASSQDQGTNIQYF.

This clone was detected only once. The CDR3 here is CASSLPQSGANVLTF. In nucleotides, the CDR3 is TGTGCCAGCAGCCTTCCCCAGTCCGGGGCCAACGTCCTGACTTTC. The rearrangement uses TRBV5-6 and TRBJ2-6; D remains ambiguous. The germline gives CDR1 SGHDT, CDR2 YYEEEE. V was cut by 4 bases and J by 4 bases, with 12 bases left in between. The CDR3 runs 15 residues.

The genes are TRBV5-4 and TRBJ2-1, with no clear D. CDR3 length equals 16 residues. CDR1 and CDR2 (germline): SGHNT, YYREEE (reference sequence). Trimming took 1 base from V and 1 from J, leaving 12 bases between them. Here the CDR3 DNA reads TGTGCCAGCAGCTTGAAAAAAAGGGAATCCTACAATGAGCAGTTCTTC. Residues: CASSLKKRESYNEQFF.

This chain joins TRBV15 and TRBJ2-2; D is unclear. The CDR3 length is 15 residues. Germline-derived CDR1 and CDR2 are LNHNV and YYDKDF (reference sequence). V was clipped by 0 bases and J by 3 bases, with 8 bases between them. CDR3 sequence (DNA): TGTGCCACCAGCAGAGATATTTTTGACACCGGGGAGCTGTTTTTT. Translating it yields CATSRDIFDTGELFF.

V is TRBV18 and J is TRBJ2-3, with TRBD1 matching over 7 bases. Germline V gene data show CDR1 as KGHSH and CDR2 as LQKENI. The junction had 7 bases not matched to a gene; V was cut back by 2 bases and J by 5 bases. CDR3 length equals 15 residues. As DNA, the CDR3 is TGTGCCAGCTCACCAAGGACAGGAGTTGAAGATACGCAGTATTTT. Its protein is CASSPRTGVEDTQYF.

This chain links TRBV16 with TRBJ2-7, with 8 bases lining up with TRBD1. The length of the CDR3 is 17 residues. Germline V gene sequence: CDR1 KGHSY, CDR2 FQNENV. V dropped 1 base and J dropped 4; count of bases not matched to a gene: 12. CDR3 sequence reads: CASSQYEIAQGAYEQYF. Written as DNA, the CDR3 is TGTGCCAGCAGCCAATACGAAATTGCCCAGGGGGCATACGAGCAGTACTTC.

This chain links TRBV11-3 with TRBJ2-1; the D gene is possibly TRBD1 (5 bases). The CDR3 has 15 residues. Germline V gene sequence: CDR1 SGHNT, CDR2 YENEEA. The V and J ends lost 1 base and 6 bases respectively, with 13 bases between them. The CDR3 nucleotides read TGTGCCAGCAGCTTAGGTCCAGGGCGCGGCAATGAGCAGTTCTTC. Translation: CASSLGPGRGNEQFF.

As DNA, the CDR3 is TGTGCCATCAGGGTCGGGACAGGCGGTGGCTACACCTTC. This encodes CAIRVGTGGGYTF. The chain combines TRBV10-3 with TRBJ1-2, with 8 bases fitting TRBD1. CDR1 and CDR2 from the germline V gene are ENHRY and SYGVKD. The CDR3 length is 13 residues. The trim removed 6 bases at V and 7 bases at J, leaving 7 bases unmatched.

The chain links TRBV2 to TRBJ2-1; possibly TRBD2 for D (7 bases). In germline, CDR1 is SNHLY, CDR2 FYNNEI. The CDR3 loop spans 17 amino acids. Trimming shortened V by 5 bases and J by 5 bases, and 22 bases separated the two germline ends. CDR3 amino acids: CASSPQGLVGGHNEQFF. CDR3 nucleotides: TGTGCCAGCAGTCCCCAAGGATTGGTGGGGGGGCACAATGAGCAGTTCTTC.

J is TRBJ2-1 and V is TRBV18; 13 nucleotides align to TRBD2. Germline V gene sequence: CDR1 KGHSH, CDR2 LQKENI. V lost 3 bases, J lost 11 bases, and 10 bases stayed unmatched. CDR3 length: 16 residues. The CDR3 reads CASSPGLAGDSGKQFF. DNA of the CDR3: TGTGCCAGCTCACCCGGACTAGCGGGAGACTCGGGGAAGCAGTTCTTC.

This clone was observed a single time. V gene TRBV11-2 combines with J gene TRBJ2-1, with TRBD1 as a possible D gene (6 bases). The V and J ends lost 5 bases and 7 bases respectively, with 18 bases between them. From germline, CDR1 is SGHAT and CDR2 FQNNGV. The CDR3 is 15 residues long. CDR3 amino acids: CASSTRQVFINEQFF. The CDR3 DNA reads as TGTGCCAGCAGCACTCGACAGGTATTCATTAATGAGCAGTTCTTC.

This chain joins TRBV19 and TRBJ2-1; a weak D match, TRBD1 (6 bases). This CDR3 spans 15 amino acids. The V gene's germline CDR1 is LNHDA and CDR2 SQIVND (reference sequence). Trimming took 4 bases from V and 3 from J, leaving 13 bases between them. The CDR3 DNA reads TGTGCCAGTAGTAGCCGGGACAAGATCTACAATGAGCAGTTCTTC. As protein: CASSSRDKIYNEQFF.

This clone was observed a single time. The V call is TRBV23-1, the J call TRBJ2-2; D call uncertain. TRBV23-1 is an open reading frame, and its role is uncertain. There are 13 residues in the CDR3. V lost 9 bases to trimming and J lost 0 bases, with 8 bases between them. The CDR3 region has the DNA TGCGCCAGGGACGAGTCGAACACCGGGGAGCTGTTTTTT. As protein: CARDESNTGELFF.

The chain couples TRBV5-4 to TRBJ1-1; 9 bases line up with TRBD1. Germline CDR1 and CDR2: SGHNT and YYREEE (reference sequence). With V trimmed by 4 bases and J by 4 bases, 5 bases remained unmatched. CDR3 length: 14 amino acids. CDR3 nucleotides: TGTGCCAGCAGCGGACCGACAGGGGGCACTGAAGCTTTCTTT. Its protein product is CASSGPTGGTEAFF.

In DNA form, the CDR3 reads TGCAGCGTCCAAAGGGACAACATAAACTATGGCTACACCTTC. Translating gives CSVQRDNINYGYTF. This chain joins TRBV29-1 and TRBJ1-2; D may be TRBD1 (6 bases). V was clipped by 6 bases and J by 2 bases, with 16 bases between them. Germline CDR1 and CDR2: SQVTM and ANQGSEA. The CDR3 has 14 residues.

The chain has TRBV19 and TRBJ2-5; 7 bases map to TRBD2. V lost 2 bases and J lost 4; bases outside the gene matches: 4. Germline V CDR1 and CDR2: LNHDA, SQIVND (reference sequence). CDR3 length equals 14 residues. The CDR3 region is CASSIREAAETQYF. The CDR3 nucleotides read TGTGCCAGTAGTATACGGGAGGCGGCAGAGACCCAGTACTTC.

The V call is TRBV10-3, the J call TRBJ2-7; D ambiguous. The V end was cut by 4 bases, the J end by 0 bases, with 10 bases between. The CDR3 has 14 amino acids. Germline values: CDR1 ENHRY, CDR2 SYGVKD. The CDR3 region has the DNA TGTGCCATCAGTGGTCAGTTCTCCTCCTACGAGCAGTACTTC. It is translated as CAISGQFSSYEQYF.

The V gene is TRBV30, the J gene TRBJ2-2; no clear D gene. Trimming took off 8 bases at V and 2 bases at J, with 9 bases between the two ends. The germline CDR1 and CDR2 sequences are GTSNPN and SVGIG (reference sequence). The CDR3 has 12 residues. CDR3 sequence: CAQRLNTGELFF. CDR3 nucleotides: TGTGCCCAGCGACTTAACACCGGGGAGCTGTTTTTT.

The chain recombines TRBV9 with TRBJ2-7; 13 bases line up with TRBD2. The V segment lost 4 bases and the J segment 7 bases; nucleotides outside the gene matches: 5. Looked up from germline, CDR1 is SGDLS and CDR2 is YYNGEE. The CDR3 spans 14 residues. CDR3 residues: CASSPGLAGEEQYF. The CDR3 DNA sequence: TGTGCCAGCAGCCCTGGACTAGCGGGAGAAGAGCAGTACTTC.

V is TRBV6-4 and J is TRBJ2-5; possibly TRBD1 for D (6 bases). The V gene's germline CDR1 is MRHNA and CDR2 SNTAGT. Trimming cost V 5 bases and J 4 bases, with 14 bases left between them. The CDR3 consists of 14 residues. The CDR3 nucleotides read TGTGCCAGCAGTCTGGGACAAAAGGTAGAGACCCAGTACTTC. This encodes CASSLGQKVETQYF.

The rearrangement links TRBV10-3 to TRBJ1-1, with D possibly being TRBD1 (5 bases). The CDR3 runs to 14 residues. V lost 6 bases and J 4 bases, leaving 15 bases between the germline ends. Germline assignment: CDR1 ENHRY and CDR2 SYGVKD. The CDR3 DNA reads TGTGCCATCAGAGGGTCCGACAGTCTCACTGAAGCTTTCTTT. Its translation: CAIRGSDSLTEAFF.

The rearrangement links TRBV18 to TRBJ2-1; 16 nucleotides line up with TRBD2. J gave up 7 bases and V 6 bases, and 0 bases lay outside the gene matches. CDR3 length: 14 residues. Per the germline V gene, CDR1 is KGHSH and CDR2 is LQKENI. CDR3 nucleotide sequence: TGTGCCAGCTCGGGACTAGCGGGAGGGAATGAGCAGTTCTTC. Its protein product is CASSGLAGGNEQFF.

DNA of the CDR3: TGTGCCAGCAGCCAAGTACTAGCAAGATTTACCTACGAGCAGTACTTC. This codes for CASSQVLARFTYEQYF. The V and J genes are TRBV4-2 and TRBJ2-7; the D gene is possibly TRBD2 (6 bases). V gave up 1 base and J gave up 2 bases, with 15 bases separating them. CDR1 and CDR2 from the germline V gene are LGHNA and YNFKEQ. There are 16 residues in the CDR3.

The chain carries TRBV6-6 and TRBJ1-5, with a tentative D call TRBD1 (5 bases). With 0 bases removed from V and 5 bases from J, the gap between germline ends came to 8 bases. The CDR3 has 14 amino acids. Germline loops: CDR1 MNHNY, CDR2 SVGAGI (reference sequence). The CDR3 spells CASSYSGVDQPQHF. CDR3 bases: TGTGCCAGCAGTTACTCAGGGGTAGATCAGCCCCAGCATTTT.

The V call is TRBV27, the J call TRBJ2-7, with D perhaps TRBD1 (5 bases). The CDR3 contains 12 residues. Germline V lookup: CDR1 MNHEY, CDR2 SMNVEV (reference sequence). V was pared by 8 bases and J by 1 base, with 9 bases between. CDR3 sequence: CASRAGSYEQYF. The CDR3 DNA reads as TGTGCCAGCCGGGCAGGGTCCTACGAGCAGTACTTC.

V is TRBV7-2 and J is TRBJ2-1; the match to TRBD2 covers 9 bases. Germline V lookup: CDR1 SGHTA, CDR2 FQGNSA. There are 15 residues in the CDR3. Trimming took 2 bases from V and 9 from J; bases not matched to a gene: 8. The CDR3 DNA reads as TGTGCCAGCAGCTTATCCTTCCTAGCGGGAACTGAGCAGTTCTTC. This gives the protein CASSLSFLAGTEQFF.

The rearrangement joins TRBV27 to TRBJ1-3; the D is unclear. With 6 bases removed from V and 0 bases from J, the gap between germline ends came to 6 bases. Germline CDR1 MNHEY, CDR2 SMNVEV (reference sequence). The CDR3 totals 13 residues. The CDR3 region has the DNA TGTGCCAGCAGGTTCAGCTCTGGAAACACCATATATTTT. Its protein is CASRFSSGNTIYF.